This passage covers 7 T cell receptor beta chains from one sample sequenced in a study of blood T cell repertoires in COVID-19. Only in-frame clones appear in the TCRdb table, and some are missing; sequencing was by immunoSEQ multiplex PCR. The sample consists of roughly 500,000 clones, roughly nine tenths of them appearing once. Input material: peripheral blood. The receptors were gathered from a young man with COVID-19, enrolled during active disease.

J is TRBJ2-7 and V is TRBV28; 9 nucleotides match TRBD1. CDR1 and CDR2 from the germline V gene are MDHEN and SYDVKM. V shed 5 bases, J shed 6 bases, and the junction held 8 bases outside the gene matches. This CDR3 is built from 14 residues. CDR3 nucleotide sequence: TGTGCCAGCAGTCGAGGGGACAGGGTAGGCGAGCAGTACTTC. Its translation is CASSRGDRVGEQYF.

The genes are TRBV9 and TRBJ2-7, with a possible D match to TRBD1 (6 bases). The germline gives CDR1 SGDLS, CDR2 YYNGEE. The CDR3 sequence is 15 residues long. Trimming took 4 bases from V and 5 from J, leaving 19 bases between them. CDR3 nucleotides: TGTGCCAGCAGCCCTTTTCTGACAGGTAGCCACGAGCAGTACTTC. Protein: CASSPFLTGSHEQYF.

This chain uses TRBV5-5 with TRBJ2-6; 9 bases align to TRBD1. There are 19 residues in the CDR3. Unmatched junction bases numbered 13, after V lost 3 bases and J lost 3 bases. Germline V gives CDR1 SGHKS, CDR2 YYEKEE (reference sequence). As DNA, the CDR3 is TGTGCCAGCAGCTGGAGAACAGGGGGCATGGTCTTTGGGGCCAACGTCCTGACTTTC. Its protein product is CASSWRTGGMVFGANVLTF.

Notes on this clone: The same CDR3 also results from other DNA sequences found in this sample. The rearrangement links TRBV30 to TRBJ2-7; tentatively, D is TRBD2 (5 bases). Germline V gene data show CDR1 as GTSNPN and CDR2 as SVGIG (reference sequence). CDR3 length: 11 amino acids. The germline V and J ends were trimmed by 3 bases and 2 bases, with 5 bases remaining between them. CDR3 residues: CAWSGAYEQYF. Here the CDR3 DNA reads TGTGCCTGGAGCGGGGCCTACGAGCAGTACTTC. Together with reference TRBV30 and TRBJ2-7, the CDR3 gives the full variable domain: SQTIHQWPATLVQPVGSPLSLECTVEGTSNPNLYWYRQAAGRGLQLLFYSVGIGQISSEVPQNLSASRPQDRQFILSSKKLLLSDSGFYLCAWSGAYEQYFGPGTRLTVT.

The J gene is TRBJ1-1, the V gene TRBV5-1, with D perhaps matching TRBD1 (6 bases). This CDR3 is 13 amino acids long. V was shortened by 4 bases and J by 3 bases, with 10 bases between the two germline ends. Germline-derived CDR1 and CDR2 are SGHRS and YFSETQ. CDR3: CASSAGGHTEAFF. In nucleotides, the CDR3 is TGCGCCAGCAGCGCTGGGGGCCACACTGAAGCTTTCTTT.

The chain recombines TRBV3-1 (or the pseudogene TRBV3-2) with TRBJ2-1; 9 nucleotides match TRBD2. The germline gives CDR1 LGHDT, CDR2 YNNKEL (reference sequence). CDR3 length equals 19 residues. V lost 1 base, J lost 0 bases, and 10 bases stayed unmatched. The CDR3 DNA follows: TGTGCCAGCAGCCAAGGGCCCGGGGCGGGAGGGCCCTCCTACAATGAGCAGTTCTTC. It specifies CASSQGPGAGGPSYNEQFF.

This sequence joins TRBV29-1 and TRBJ2-2; weak D call: TRBD2 (6 bases). The length of the CDR3 is 13 residues. CDR1 and CDR2 from the germline V gene are SQVTM and ANQGSEA. Trimming took 2 bases from V and 4 from J, leaving 8 bases between them. In DNA, the CDR3 is TGCAGCGTTGAAAGGAGGGGCACCGGGGAGCTGTTTTTT. Amino acid sequence: CSVERRGTGELFF.